This is a list of T cell receptor beta chains from one sample in a study of beta chain features in type 1 diabetes. Sequencing was performed with immunoSEQ multiplex PCR; in TCRdb, only in-frame clones are kept and a portion is missing. This table has more than 250,000 clones, 20% to 25% appearing once. Input material: naive CD4+ T cells from blood. These receptors came from a woman aged 25 to 39 with type 1 diabetes. The CDR3 runs from the conserved cysteine through the conserved F or W. A D gene is named only where the DNA matches it firmly. Clone sizes are given selectively: once, few, many, or a class where the clone is expanded.

len,j_gene,v_gene,abundance,d_gene,CDR3aa,CDR3nt
13,TRBJ2-3,TRBV4-1,NA,NA,CASSQVASDTQYF,TGCGCCAGCAGCCAAGTAGCGTCGGATACGCAGTATTTT
16,TRBJ2-7,TRBV4-1,few,NA,CASSQDRRVRGYEQYF,TGCGCCAGCAGCCAAGATAGGAGGGTTCGAGGCTACGAGCAGTACTTC
14,TRBJ2-7,TRBV4-1,NA,NA,CASSQESIVYEQYF,TGCGCCAGCAGCCAAGAGTCTATCGTCTACGAGCAGTACTTC
14,TRBJ1-1,TRBV6-5,NA,NA,CASSYGGLGTEAFF,TGTGCCAGCAGTTATGGGGGCCTCGGCACTGAAGCTTTCTTT
16,TRBJ2-3,TRBV7-8,NA,TRBD2,CASSSERLAHSDTQYF,TGTGCCAGCAGCTCAGAGAGACTAGCGCATTCAGATACGCAGTATTTT
13,TRBJ2-3,TRBV6-5,NA,NA,CASSYRGTDTQYF,TGTGCCAGCAGTTACAGGGGGACAGATACGCAGTATTTT
14,TRBJ2-5,TRBV10-1,NA,TRBD2,CASSAAGAWETQYF,TGCGCCAGCAGTGCGGCGGGAGCTTGGGAGACCCAGTACTTC
14,TRBJ2-2,TRBV28,few,TRBD1,CASTTGGAGGELFF,TGTGCCAGCACTACAGGGGGCGCGGGCGGGGAGCTGTTTTTT
11,TRBJ2-7,TRBV29-1,NA,TRBD1,CSSLTGTEQYF,TGCAGCTCGTTGACAGGGACCGAGCAGTACTTC
15,TRBJ2-2,TRBV30,NA,NA,CAWRSASSNTGELFF,TGTGCCTGGAGATCGGCTAGCTCGAACACCGGGGAGCTGTTTTTT
16,TRBJ1-1,TRBV27,NA,TRBD1,CASSLLGQGLNTEAFF,TGTGCCAGCAGTTTATTGGGACAGGGACTGAACACTGAAGCTTTCTTT
16,TRBJ2-5,TRBV18,NA,TRBD2,CASSPQTSGNQETQYF,TGTGCCAGCTCACCTCAAACTAGCGGGAACCAAGAGACCCAGTACTTC
17,TRBJ2-6,TRBV4-1,NA,NA,CASSQAQRGSGANVLTF,TGCGCCAGCAGCCAAGCCCAGAGGGGGTCTGGGGCCAACGTCCTGACTTTC
15,TRBJ1-3,TRBV9,NA,NA,CASSRATRSGNTIYF,TGTGCCAGCAGCCGAGCGACCCGCTCTGGAAACACCATATATTTT
15,TRBJ2-1,TRBV5-1,NA,TRBD2,CASSGGTTGHNEQFF,TGCGCCAGCAGCGGCGGGACTACGGGGCACAATGAGCAGTTCTTC
14,TRBJ1-1,TRBV7-9,NA,TRBD1,CASSPRGQGAEAFF,TGTGCCAGCAGCCCCCGAGGACAGGGAGCCGAAGCTTTCTTT
15,TRBJ2-1,TRBV5-1,NA,TRBD1,CASSPGTGGVNEQFF,TGCGCCAGCAGCCCCGGGACAGGGGGAGTCAATGAGCAGTTCTTC
15,TRBJ2-6,TRBV18,NA,NA,CASSVREAGANVLTF,TGTGCCAGCTCAGTCAGGGAAGCTGGGGCCAACGTCCTGACTTTC
11,TRBJ1-2,TRBV7-9,few,NA,CASSLESGYTF,TGTGCCAGCAGCTTAGAGAGTGGCTACACCTTC
12,TRBJ1-5,TRBV29-1,few,NA,CSVGEGHQPQHF,TGCAGCGTTGGTGAGGGTCATCAGCCCCAGCATTTT
12,TRBJ2-5,TRBV30,few,NA,CAWTRQVVTQYF,TGTGCCTGGACCCGGCAGGTCGTGACCCAGTACTTC
13,TRBJ2-3,TRBV6-5,NA,NA,CASGGTNTDTQYF,TGTGCCAGCGGGGGGACGAACACAGATACGCAGTATTTT
13,TRBJ1-1,TRBV28,few,NA,CASSRRGGTEAFF,TGTGCCAGCAGTAGGCGGGGGGGCACTGAAGCTTTCTTT
15,TRBJ2-6,TRBV13,NA,NA,CASSPLEAGANVLTF,TGTGCCAGCAGCCCCCTAGAGGCCGGGGCCAACGTCCTGACTTTC
15,TRBJ2-5,TRBV5-1,few,NA,CASSSGQPGEETQYF,TGCGCCAGCAGCTCCGGACAGCCCGGCGAAGAGACCCAGTACTTC
15,TRBJ2-7,TRBV7-2,few,TRBD2,CASSNGLAGVYEQYF,TGTGCCAGCAGCAACGGACTAGCGGGAGTTTACGAGCAGTACTTC
15,TRBJ2-1,TRBV5-1,NA,TRBD2,CASSVTSASYNEQFF,TGCGCCAGCAGCGTGACTAGCGCTTCCTACAATGAGCAGTTCTTC
11,TRBJ2-4,TRBV11-2,few,TRBD1,CASSPPGQQYF,TGTGCCAGCAGCCCGCCGGGACAGCAGTACTTC
17,TRBJ2-1,TRBV18,NA,NA,CASSYRGGVTSYNEQFF,TGTGCCAGCTCATACCGAGGGGGGGTGACCTCCTACAATGAGCAGTTCTTC
13,TRBJ1-1,TRBV19,few,NA,CASSIEGNTEAFF,TGTGCCAGTAGTATTGAGGGAAACACTGAAGCTTTCTTT
13,TRBJ1-4,TRBV7-9,few,NA,CASSLWGGEKLFF,TGTGCCAGCAGCTTATGGGGAGGCGAAAAACTGTTTTTT
17,TRBJ2-3,TRBV2,NA,NA,CASSFRPDSASTDTQYF,TGTGCCAGCAGTTTCCGTCCCGACAGTGCTAGCACAGATACGCAGTATTTT
14,TRBJ2-5,TRBV2,few,TRBD2,CASGPSGSGETQYF,TGTGCCAGCGGTCCTAGCGGGAGCGGGGAGACCCAGTACTTC
14,TRBJ1-3,TRBV30,NA,TRBD1,CAWSAGGSGNTIYF,TGTGCCTGGAGCGCAGGGGGCTCTGGAAACACCATATATTTT
14,TRBJ2-7,TRBV27,NA,TRBD1,CASSFDRGFYEQYF,TGTGCCAGCAGTTTTGACAGGGGTTTCTACGAGCAGTACTTC
15,TRBJ1-5,TRBV29-1,few,NA,CSVRTTGNGNQPQHF,TGCAGCGTTCGCACGACAGGAAATGGCAATCAGCCCCAGCATTTT
15,TRBJ2-3,TRBV5-6,NA,NA,CASSLGGAGTDTQYF,TGTGCCAGCAGCTTGGGGGGAGCCGGCACAGATACGCAGTATTTT
16,TRBJ2-1,TRBV5-1,NA,TRBD2,CASSFLAGVGYNEQFF,TGCGCCAGCAGCTTTCTAGCGGGAGTAGGCTACAATGAGCAGTTCTTC
13,TRBJ2-3,TRBV30,NA,NA,CAWSVRAGDTQYF,TGTGCCTGGAGTGTACGGGCGGGAGATACGCAGTATTTT